Following are 27 T cell receptor beta chains from one sample sequenced in a study of molecular identifiers for immune sequencing clone quantification (dated by TCRdb to between 2017 and 2018). Libraries were built with PCR. Sequencing instrument: Illumina HiSeq 4000. The public reads were reprocessed in TCRdb via fastp at Q25 and MiXCR, keeping in-frame beta chains. Identical CDR3 proteins give one entry, which carries the most common genes and DNA. This sample lists about 640,000 distinct CDR3 sequences; nearly 20% were detected once. Around 0.86% of the sample lies in the top ten. The sample taken for sequencing was naive CD8+ T cells from blood, with Jurkat cell RNA spiked in. Explained via the paper, the cell subset or site label denotes: FACS-sorted CD8+CD4-CCR7+CD45RA+ naive T cells. The source is a human donor in good health. Some libraries in this study had Jurkat cell RNA spiked in.

Concerning this clonotype itself: This may come from a read error, since a much larger clone is one base off. For the CDR3, the DNA is TGCGCCAGCAGCTTTGGGGACCTACACTACGAGCAGTACTTC. This codes for CASSFGDLHYEQYF. The rearrangement uses TRBV5-1 and TRBJ2-7; D assignment may be TRBD1 or TRBD2 (5 bases each). V lost 2 bases, J lost 3 bases, and 12 bases lay in between. CDR1 is SGHRS and CDR2 is YFSETQ in the germline V gene. CDR3 length: 14 residues. Combining the CDR3 with reference TRBV5-1 and TRBJ2-7 gives the whole variable domain KAGVTQTPRYLIKTRGQQVTLSCSPISGHRSVSWYQQTPGQGLQFLFEYFSETQRNKGNFPGRFSGRQFSNSRSEMNVSTLELGDSALYLCASSFGDLHYEQYFGPGTRLTVT.

This clonotype was seen only a few times. This may come from a read error, since a much larger clone is one base off. This chain joins TRBV29-1 and TRBJ2-2, with 10 nucleotides matching TRBD2. The V segment lost 5 bases and the J segment 1 base; nucleotides outside the gene matches: 13. Germline CDR1 reads SQVTM; CDR2 reads ANQGSEA. The CDR3 runs 18 residues. The CDR3 protein is CSVWWASGRGGNTGELFF. CDR3 nucleotide sequence: TGCAGCGTTTGGTGGGCTAGCGGGAGAGGTGGGAACACCGGGGAGCTGTTTTTT.

This clonotype appeared many times. The chain carries TRBV20-1 and TRBJ1-1; D remains ambiguous. V lost 3 bases and J 6 bases, leaving 8 bases between the germline ends. Germline CDR1 is DFQATT and CDR2 is SNEGSKA (reference sequence). CDR3 length: 11 amino acids. Here the CDR3 reads CSARRSAEAFF. The CDR3, as DNA: TGCAGTGCTAGGAGGAGCGCTGAAGCTTTCTTT.

This clonotype was observed many times. This rearrangement joins TRBV20-1 to TRBJ2-2; D might be TRBD2 (6 bases). CDR1 DFQATT and CDR2 SNEGSKA come from the germline V gene (reference sequence). This CDR3 has 15 residues. V dropped 3 bases and J dropped 1 base, with 12 bases sitting between them. CDR3 protein: CSARDLAKNTGELFF. Here the CDR3 DNA reads TGCAGTGCTAGGGACCTAGCGAAGAACACCGGGGAGCTGTTTTTT.

Concerning this clonotype itself: This may arise from a read error, as a much more abundant clone is one base away. The chain combines TRBV6-2 or TRBV6-3 with TRBJ2-1; D call uncertain. Per germline, CDR1 MNHEY and CDR2 SVGEGT. The V and J ends lost 5 bases and 6 bases respectively, with 11 bases between them. This CDR3 is built from 13 residues. The CDR3 is CASSHIELNEQFF. The DNA of the CDR3 is TGTGCCAGCAGTCACATAGAACTCAATGAGCAGTTCTTC.

This clonotype was seen more than once but under ten times. V and J are TRBV2 and TRBJ2-1; D ambiguous. This CDR3 is built from 15 residues. CDR1 and CDR2 (germline): SNHLY, FYNNEI. V gave up 5 bases and J gave up 0 bases, with 11 bases separating them. The CDR3 nucleotides read TGTGCCAGCAGTCAAAGTATGAGCTCCTACAATGAGCAGTTCTTC. Translated, it gives CASSQSMSSYNEQFF.

In this sample, this clonotype turned up many times. V gene TRBV4-3 combines with J gene TRBJ2-5; D may be TRBD2 (6 bases). Between the trimmed V and J ends, which lost 1 base and 0 bases, there was a span of 9 bases. CDR1 is LGHNA, CDR2 YSLEER, per germline. The CDR3 is 15 residues long. The CDR3 region is CASSQGRGNQETQYF. In DNA form, the CDR3 reads TGCGCCAGCAGCCAAGGGCGGGGAAACCAAGAGACCCAGTACTTC.

J is TRBJ2-5 and V is TRBV7-2; 13 bases line up with TRBD2. CDR1 SGHTA and CDR2 FQGNSA come from the germline V gene. The CDR3 is 16 amino acids. V dropped 7 bases and J dropped 5; count of bases not matched to a gene: 10. CDR3 amino acids: CASTATSGRAGETQYF. CDR3 in DNA: TGTGCCAGCACCGCAACTAGCGGGAGGGCCGGGGAGACCCAGTACTTC.

This clonotype was recorded a few times. Sequence at one end of the junction differs from germline and may be a read error. This chain joins TRBV12-3 or TRBV12-4 and TRBJ2-7; 8 nucleotides align to TRBD2. CDR3 size: 13 residues. DNA of the CDR3: TGTGCCTGCAGTTTAGCGGGGAGGGGCGAGCAGTACTTC. Translating it yields CACSLAGRGEQYF.

This clonotype was picked up one time. This could be a read error, since a much larger clone is one nucleotide away. The rearrangement uses TRBV29-1 and TRBJ2-7; TRBD1 matches at 11 bases. Losses at the gene ends were 7 bases for V and 5 bases for J; bases not matched to a gene: 10. Germline V gene lookup returns CDR1 SQVTM and CDR2 ANQGSEA. The CDR3 spans 14 residues. The CDR3 DNA reads TGCAGCGCTAAATACGGACAGGGGGCCCACGAGCAGTACTTC. Its translation is CSAKYGQGAHEQYF.

This chain links TRBV19 with TRBJ1-2, with TRBD1 as a possible D gene (6 bases). Germline CDR1 is LNHDA and CDR2 is SQIVND (reference sequence). V lost 3 bases and J 2 bases, leaving 16 bases between the germline ends. The CDR3 sequence is 16 residues long. The CDR3 bases are TGTGCCAGTAGTATCCCCGACAGGACGATCAACTATGGCTACACCTTC. Translating it yields CASSIPDRTINYGYTF.

This clonotype was recorded many times. The rearrangement joins TRBV6-5 to TRBJ1-1, with a weak D call TRBD1 (5 bases). With 0 bases removed from V and 3 bases from J, the gap between germline ends came to 11 bases. Germline-derived CDR1 and CDR2 are MNHEY and SVGAGI. This CDR3 is built from 15 residues. The CDR3 region has the DNA TGTGCCAGCAGTTACTCGGATCCAGGGTACACTGAAGCTTTCTTT. This translates into CASSYSDPGYTEAFF.

In the case of this clonotype: A clone one base away is much larger, so this may be a read error. V is TRBV30 and J is TRBJ2-1; 8 nucleotides line up with TRBD1. CDR1 is GTSNPN and CDR2 is SVGIG in the germline V gene (reference sequence). This CDR3 region has 14 residues. V lost 5 bases, J lost 5 bases, and 8 bases stayed unmatched. DNA of the CDR3: TGTGCCTGGGGCGACAGGGGATCCCACAATGAGCAGTTCTTC. It encodes CAWGDRGSHNEQFF. Looking up the rest from reference TRBV30 and TRBJ2-1 gives the full variable domain: SQTIHQWPATLVQPVGSPLSLECTVEGTSNPNLYWYRQAAGRGLQLLFYSVGIGQISSEVPQNLSASRPQDRQFILSSKKLLLSDSGFYLCAWGDRGSHNEQFFGPGTRLTVL.

Ten or more counts support this clonotype. Here the CDR3 DNA reads TGTGCCAGTAGTATCCCGACATATTCCGGGGAGCTGTTTTTT. Amino acids: CASSIPTYSGELFF. The chain uses TRBV19 and TRBJ2-2; unclear D gene. Germline V gene sequence: CDR1 LNHDA, CDR2 SQIVND (reference sequence). Trimming left V 3 bases short and J 6 bases short, with 11 bases between. The CDR3 is 14 residues long.

This clonotype has ten or more counts. The chain combines TRBV20-1 with TRBJ2-2, with D possibly being TRBD1 (5 bases). The CDR3 consists of 14 residues. Trimming removed 2 bases from V and 1 base from J, with 8 bases in between. Germline CDR1 is DFQATT and CDR2 is SNEGSKA (reference sequence). CDR3 sequence: CSARPRVNTGELFF. CDR3 in DNA: TGCAGTGCTAGACCCAGGGTGAACACCGGGGAGCTGTTTTTT.

The chain combines TRBV12-3 or TRBV12-4 with TRBJ2-7, with TRBD1 identical over 7 bases. This CDR3 comprises 14 residues. V shed 5 bases and J 4 bases; nucleotides not matched to a gene: 8. For the CDR3, the DNA is TGTGCCAGCAGTGGCGACAGGGAAGGATACGAGCAGTACTTC. This translates into CASSGDREGYEQYF.

This clonotype was seen ten or more times. V gene TRBV13 combines with J gene TRBJ2-7; tentatively, D is TRBD2 (6 bases). In germline, CDR1 is PRHDT, CDR2 FYEKMQ (reference sequence). The CDR3 extends over 14 amino acids. V lost 4 bases and J lost 3, with 13 bases in between. CDR3 amino acids: CASSSIGGNYEQYF. The CDR3 DNA reads as TGTGCCAGCAGCTCTATCGGGGGAAACTACGAGCAGTACTTC.

This clonotype has more than one count but fewer than ten. The chain has TRBV11-2 and TRBJ2-7, with 7 bases fitting TRBD1. V shed 4 bases, J shed 0 bases, and the junction held 3 bases outside the gene matches. The CDR3 is made up of 14 amino acids. Germline V gene lookup returns CDR1 SGHAT and CDR2 FQNNGV. CDR3 nucleotide sequence: TGTGCCAGCAGCTCAGGGGGAGACTCCTACGAGCAGTACTTC. This codes for CASSSGGDSYEQYF. Drawing the rest from reference TRBV11-2 and TRBJ2-7, the complete variable domain is EAGVAQSPRYKIIEKRQSVAFWCNPISGHATLYWYQQILGQGPKLLIQFQNNGVVDDSQLPKDRFSAERLKGVDSTLKIQPAKLEDSAVYLCASSSGGDSYEQYFGPGTRLTVT.

This clonotype was seen at least ten times. The rearrangement links TRBV29-1 to TRBJ2-1, with TRBD1 matching over 7 bases. J lost 4 bases, V lost 1 base, and 7 bases had no gene match. The CDR3 extends over 15 amino acids. Looked up from germline, CDR1 is SQVTM and CDR2 is ANQGSEA. The CDR3 reads CSVEGRDREYNEQFF. CDR3 DNA sequence: TGCAGCGTTGAAGGGCGCGACAGGGAGTACAATGAGCAGTTCTTC.

The chain recombines TRBV6-5 with TRBJ1-6, with TRBD1 matching over 10 bases. The CDR3 runs to 17 residues. Germline V gene sequence: CDR1 MNHEY, CDR2 SVGAGI. V lost 3 bases and J lost 7; bases outside the gene matches: 9. DNA of the CDR3: TGTGCCAGCAGTTATCGGGACAGGGGAAGGGAGAATTCACCCCTCCACTTT. Translating it yields CASSYRDRGRENSPLHF.

This clonotype was recorded many times. The chain recombines TRBV11-2 with TRBJ2-7; D is undetermined. Trimming left V 5 bases short and J 1 base short, with 15 bases between. The CDR3 is 15 amino acids. Per germline, CDR1 SGHAT and CDR2 FQNNGV. The CDR3 loop reads CASSPPGSGSYEQYF. CDR3 DNA sequence: TGTGCCAGCAGCCCCCCCGGCTCTGGATCCTACGAGCAGTACTTC.

In its sample, this clonotype was seen many times. The V and J genes are TRBV19 and TRBJ2-7, with 9 bases lining up with TRBD1. Germline V CDR1 and CDR2: LNHDA, SQIVND (reference sequence). The CDR3 covers 14 residues. J gave up 2 bases and V 3 bases, and 2 bases lay outside the gene matches. The CDR3 region is CASSIGTGTYEQYF. Here the CDR3 DNA reads TGTGCCAGTAGTATTGGGACAGGGACCTACGAGCAGTACTTC.

The sample holds many counts of this clonotype. The rearrangement links TRBV2 to TRBJ2-1, with D tentatively TRBD1 or TRBD2 (6 bases each). This CDR3 is built from 15 residues. Germline V gene sequence: CDR1 SNHLY, CDR2 FYNNEI. V shed 9 bases and J shed 5 bases, with 20 bases lying between them. Here the CDR3 DNA reads TGTGCCAGTTGTCCGGGGGCGAGTTTGAACAATGAGCAGTTCTTC. Residues: CASCPGASLNNEQFF.

The sample holds many counts of this clonotype. This chain links TRBV7-8 with TRBJ2-2; 12 bases match TRBD2. The CDR3 is 19 amino acids. Germline V gene sequence: CDR1 SGHVS, CDR2 FQNEAQ. The V gene end was trimmed by 5 bases and the J gene end by 7 bases; junction bases not matched to a gene: 17. The CDR3 region is CASSRSASGGALRIGELFF. CDR3 DNA: TGTGCCAGCAGCCGGTCGGCTAGCGGGGGGGCCTTAAGGATCGGGGAGCTGTTTTTT.

V and J are TRBV19 and TRBJ2-1; TRBD2 matches at 13 bases. The CDR3 runs to 14 residues. The ends lost 3 bases at V and 10 bases at J; junction bases unmatched: 3. The germline gives CDR1 LNHDA, CDR2 SQIVND (reference sequence). The CDR3, as DNA: TGTGCCAGTAGTATGGAGGGACTAGCGGGAGAGCAGTTCTTC. Encoded protein: CASSMEGLAGEQFF.

This clonotype was found many times. DNA for the CDR3: TGTGCCAGCAGCTTAGTTATGAAGGGAGCTAGCACAGATACGCAGTATTTT. This encodes CASSLVMKGASTDTQYF. The V call is TRBV7-8, the J call TRBJ2-3; a possible D gene is TRBD2 (5 bases). The CDR3 covers 17 residues. Per germline, CDR1 SGHVS and CDR2 FQNEAQ. Trimming took off 1 base at V and 0 bases at J, with 14 bases between the two ends.

This clonotype appeared a single time. One junction end disagrees with the germline gene, perhaps due to a read error. The chain has TRBV5-1 and TRBJ2-2; the match to TRBD2 covers 8 bases. CDR1 is SGHRS and CDR2 is YFSETQ in the germline V gene. This CDR3 has 16 residues. The chain's CDR3 is CASSLGAGVVPGDLFF. The CDR3 DNA reads as TGCGCCAGCAGCTTAGGAGCGGGAGTCGTCCCCGGGGACCTGTTTTTT.